Sequencing of this T cell receptor (beta chain) was carried out in a study of beta chain features in type 1 diabetes. There are a few counts of this clone. Sequenced material consisted of expressed TCRB transcripts (all of the isolated RNA was reverse transcribed). Assay used: immunoSEQ multiplex PCR; TCRdb lists only in-frame clones, some missing. The sample includes some 900,000 clones, around a sixth of them seen just once. V was clipped by 0 bases and J by 4 bases; unmatched bases: 11. The germline gives CDR1 SGDLS, CDR2 YYNGEE. This CDR3 contains 20 residues. This sequence originates from a woman between 18 and 29 years old in good health. The chain has TRBV9 and TRBJ2-1; TRBD2 matches at 15 bases. The sample consisted of naive CD4+ T cells from blood. The chain's CDR3 is CASSVDPGTSGRFGYNEQFF. The CDR3 nucleotides are TGTGCCAGCAGCGTAGACCCCGGGACTAGCGGGAGGTTTGGGTACAATGAGCAGTTCTTC.